This TCR beta chain stems from a study of OX40 agonist ivuxolimab in advanced cancers. Context from the whole study: Ivuxolimab was a fully human IgG2 agonistic monoclonal antibody targeting the costimulatory receptor OX40 (CD134). Intravenous ivuxolimab was administered to patients every 2 weeks at six dose levels: 0.01, 0.1, 0.3, 1.5, 3 and 10 mg/kg. Of the roughly 50 dose-escalation patients, hepatocellular carcinoma was present in 19, melanoma in roughly 15, renal cell carcinoma in 9 and head and neck cancer in 9. A male proportion of 82.7% and a mean age of 60 years, ranging from about 20 to 79, were recorded for the dose-escalation cohort. Prior anti-PD-1, anti-PD-L1 or anti-CTLA-4 therapy was permitted, and checkpoint inhibitors had been received by around 39% of dose-escalation patients. Partial responses occurred in three dose-escalation patients: two with cutaneous melanoma and one with hepatocellular carcinoma. Peripheral TCRbeta sequencing was intended to test whether TCR sequence diversity was altered and clonal T-cell expansion was caused by ivuxolimab. The paper reports the monotherapy dose-escalation portion (N of about 54 patients) of the phase I ivuxolimab trial. Study-wide conclusions, independent of this receptor: In the 0.1-3.0 mg/kg groups, partial responders had among the lowest normalized peripheral clonal expansion, particularly in CD8+ T cells. After ivuxolimab, more expanded clones were found on average in CD8+ T cells than in CD4+ T cells. Clonal expansion of both CD4+ and CD8+ blood T cells was observed from baseline to week 6 at doses 0.1 to 3.0 mg/kg. The antigen specificity of the peripheral T cells that underwent clonal expansion was not determined. Low levels of normalized T-cell clonal expansion were also seen in some patients who did not respond.

Patients with autoimmune disease history or receiving systemic immunosuppression were excluded from the trial. Peripheral blood for TCR sequencing was collected from all dose cohorts at baseline, on cycle 4 day 1, and on cycle 7 day 1. Samples came from an open-label, multicenter, first-in-human phase I dose-escalation trial of ivuxolimab. The trial enrolled adults with locally advanced or metastatic head and neck squamous cell, hepatocellular, melanoma or renal cell carcinoma. CD4+ and CD8+ T cells were sorted separately from peripheral blood before TCR sequencing. Genomic DNA was extracted from sorted cells for sequencing of the TCRbeta CDR3 region. The immunoSEQ Assay was used to sequence the TCRbeta CDR3 regions. TCRdb holds this immuneACCESS table with in-frame rearrangements only. Some clones are missing; in checked studies, unresolved V genes explain under half, and the rest has no known cause. The sample data list about 80,000 clones, and 80% to 90% of these were observed just once. 2% of the sample comes from the top ten.

Trimming removed 0 bases from V and 1 base from J, leaving 12 bases between the germline ends. CDR1 and CDR2 are read off the germline V gene as LGHNA and YNFKEQ. Measured from the cysteine to the phenylalanine, the CDR3 is 16 residues long. This entry keeps only the CDR3 DNA: 48 bases, framed from base 1. To note about this clone: No antigen is known for it. Per-base quality was not reported, and no clone a single base away is much larger than it.

The rearrangement combines TRBV4-2 with TRBJ2-5, with the D gene not confidently named. Sequencing was performed on CD4+ or CD8+ T cells sorted from blood, taken in a trial of the OX40 agonist ivuxolimab. This TCR was recovered from an adult with an advanced solid tumor such as melanoma, head and neck, liver or kidney cancer. Here the CDR3 is given as CASSQDIGRGQETQYF. In nucleotides, the sequence is TGTGCCAGCAGCCAAGATATCGGCAGAGGCCAAGAGACCCAGTACTTC.